The rows below give T cell receptor beta chains drawn from one sample of a study of CD8 T cells in ankylosing spondylitis. TCRdb processed the 5' RACE reads anew with MiXCR; each CDR3 protein has one entry. The sample shows around 150,000 distinct CDR3 sequences, 6% to 8% of them seen only once. The sequenced material came from blood, either unsorted or a sorted T cell fraction (not recorded which). The source of these receptors is a female donor with ankylosing spondylitis or in good health (not recorded which). Each CDR3 is given with its conserved first and last residue. A D gene is named only where the DNA matches it firmly. Part of the rows lack a size; the others show once, few, many or a class for expanded clones.

J gene: TRBJ2-1; V gene: TRBV9; D gene: -; clone size: many; CDR3 DNA: TGTGCCAGCGCCCGGGGGAGCTACAATGAGCAGTTCTTC; CDR3 protein: CASARGSYNEQFF
J gene: TRBJ2-2; V gene: TRBV28; D gene: -; clone size: -; CDR3 DNA: TGTGCCAGCAGTTTAGACGGGGTTCCCGGGGAGCTGTTTTTT; CDR3 protein: CASSLDGVPGELFF
J gene: TRBJ2-1; V gene: TRBV5-1; D gene: -; clone size: many; CDR3 DNA: TGCGCCAGCAGGGAGTTGGGGTCGAGAACCTACAATGAGCAGTTCTTC; CDR3 protein: CASRELGSRTYNEQFF
J gene: TRBJ1-2; V gene: TRBV20-1; D gene: -; clone size: many; CDR3 DNA: TGCAGTGCTAGACCGGGGATGAAGGGCTACACCTTC; CDR3 protein: CSARPGMKGYTF
J gene: TRBJ1-1; V gene: TRBV7-9; D gene: -; clone size: few; CDR3 DNA: TGTGCCAGTCAAGAGGACACTGAAGCTTTCTTT; CDR3 protein: CASQEDTEAFF
J gene: TRBJ1-2; V gene: TRBV24-1; D gene: TRBD1; clone size: many; CDR3 DNA: TGTGCCACTGGGACAGGGAACTATGGCTACACCTTC; CDR3 protein: CATGTGNYGYTF
J gene: TRBJ2-1; V gene: TRBV6-1; D gene: TRBD1; clone size: many; CDR3 DNA: TGTGCCAGCAGCCAGACAGGGGATCGCTCCTACAATGAGCAGTTCTTC; CDR3 protein: CASSQTGDRSYNEQFF
J gene: TRBJ2-7; V gene: TRBV30; D gene: -; clone size: -; CDR3 DNA: TGTGCCTGGAGTGTTGGGCTTTCCTACGAGCAGTACTTC; CDR3 protein: CAWSVGLSYEQYF
J gene: TRBJ2-3; V gene: TRBV9; D gene: -; clone size: many; CDR3 DNA: TGTGCCAGCAGCGTAGGGACTTATCCAGATACGCAGTATTTT; CDR3 protein: CASSVGTYPDTQYF
J gene: TRBJ2-2; V gene: TRBV28; D gene: -; clone size: -; CDR3 DNA: TGTGCCAGCAGTTTAGGGACATTTGGAGCCGGGGAGCTGTTTTTT; CDR3 protein: CASSLGTFGAGELFF
J gene: TRBJ1-1; V gene: TRBV5-1; D gene: -; clone size: many; CDR3 DNA: TGCGCCAGCAGCTACGGACAGACAAACACTGAAGCTTTCTTT; CDR3 protein: CASSYGQTNTEAFF
J gene: TRBJ2-7; V gene: TRBV27; D gene: -; clone size: many; CDR3 DNA: TGTGCCAGCAGTTTAAGGGCGTTCCAGGTCGGGCAGTACTTC; CDR3 protein: CASSLRAFQVGQYF
J gene: TRBJ2-1; V gene: TRBV7-9; D gene: -; clone size: -; CDR3 DNA: TGTGCCAGCAGCTCGGGTCGGGTGGTTGAGCAGTTCTTC; CDR3 protein: CASSSGRVVEQFF
J gene: TRBJ1-1; V gene: TRBV4-2; D gene: -; clone size: many; CDR3 DNA: TGTGCCAGCAGCCAAGTCTCAGGTTTGAACACTGAAGCTTTCTTT; CDR3 protein: CASSQVSGLNTEAFF
J gene: TRBJ2-6; V gene: TRBV6-1; D gene: -; clone size: many; CDR3 DNA: TGTGCCAGCACCCTCAAGGAGGGGGCGGTATCTGGGGCCAACGTCCTGACTTTC; CDR3 protein: CASTLKEGAVSGANVLTF
J gene: TRBJ1-2; V gene: TRBV7-2; D gene: TRBD1; clone size: many; CDR3 DNA: TGTGCCAGCAGCAACAACCCAGGGGGCGCGAATGGCTACACCTTC; CDR3 protein: CASSNNPGGANGYTF
J gene: TRBJ2-7; V gene: TRBV20-1; D gene: -; clone size: many; CDR3 DNA: TGCAGTGCCCGACGGGGACGCGCGGTGAGTGGGCACGAGCAGTACTTC; CDR3 protein: CSARRGRAVSGHEQYF
J gene: TRBJ2-7; V gene: TRBV4-2; D gene: TRBD2; clone size: few; CDR3 DNA: TGTGCCAGCAGCCAAAGGACTAGCGGGGGGATCTACGAGCAGTACTTC; CDR3 protein: CASSQRTSGGIYEQYF
J gene: TRBJ1-1; V gene: TRBV6-4; D gene: -; clone size: many; CDR3 DNA: TGTGCCAGCAGTGTTACCGGGACCTCGATAGAAGCTTTCTTT; CDR3 protein: CASSVTGTSIEAFF
J gene: TRBJ2-1; V gene: TRBV5-1; D gene: -; clone size: many; CDR3 DNA: TGCGCCAGCAGCTTGGGGCAGGGGCTCGACAATGAGCAGTTCTTC; CDR3 protein: CASSLGQGLDNEQFF
J gene: TRBJ2-1; V gene: TRBV5-1; D gene: -; clone size: many; CDR3 DNA: TGCGCCAGCAGCTTATCAGAGCCCAACAATGAGCAGTTCTTC; CDR3 protein: CASSLSEPNNEQFF
J gene: TRBJ2-7; V gene: TRBV14; D gene: -; clone size: many; CDR3 DNA: TGTGCCAGCAGTTGGGTGGAGGCAGCACCCCCTCCTTCCCTCCTTACTTTTCTCTACGAGCAGTACTTC; CDR3 protein: CASSWVEAAPPPSLLTFLYEQYF
J gene: TRBJ2-7; V gene: TRBV6-5; D gene: TRBD2; clone size: few; CDR3 DNA: TGTGCCAGCAGCCCTGACTGGCTAGCGGGGGGCCCGATCTACGAGCAGTACTTC; CDR3 protein: CASSPDWLAGGPIYEQYF
J gene: TRBJ2-2; V gene: TRBV14; D gene: -; clone size: many; CDR3 DNA: TGTGCCAGCAGCTTACGGAGCCTCACCGGGGAGCTGTTTTTT; CDR3 protein: CASSLRSLTGELFF
J gene: TRBJ2-3; V gene: TRBV27; D gene: -; clone size: many; CDR3 DNA: TGTGCCAGCAGGGGGATTAGAGGGACTGGCACAGATACGCAGTATTTT; CDR3 protein: CASRGIRGTGTDTQYF
J gene: TRBJ1-1; V gene: TRBV6-2/TRBV6-3; D gene: -; clone size: many; CDR3 DNA: TGTGCCAGCAGGGACTCTAAGAACACTGAAGCTTTCTTT; CDR3 protein: CASRDSKNTEAFF
J gene: TRBJ1-2; V gene: TRBV12-3/TRBV12-4; D gene: -; clone size: few; CDR3 DNA: TGTGCCAGCAGTAGGGTGCAGCGTTGGCTAACCCAGAAGGATGAGTTTGGCTACACCTTC; CDR3 protein: CASSRVQRWLTQKDEFGYTF
J gene: TRBJ2-5; V gene: TRBV7-2; D gene: TRBD2; clone size: many; CDR3 DNA: TGTGCCAGCAGCCGAACTAGCGGGGGACTCCAAGAGACCCAGTACTTC; CDR3 protein: CASSRTSGGLQETQYF
J gene: TRBJ1-3; V gene: TRBV7-6; D gene: -; clone size: many; CDR3 DNA: TGTGCCAGCAGCTTAGACAGGTCATTCTCTGGAAACACCATATATTTT; CDR3 protein: CASSLDRSFSGNTIYF
J gene: TRBJ2-1; V gene: TRBV7-2; D gene: TRBD1; clone size: many; CDR3 DNA: TGTGCCAGCAGCTCGTGGGGGGACAGGGGGATGAATGAGCAGTTCTTC; CDR3 protein: CASSSWGDRGMNEQFF
J gene: TRBJ2-2; V gene: TRBV18; D gene: -; clone size: few; CDR3 DNA: TGTGCCAGCTCACCTGGGACGGAGAGGAACACCGGGGAGCTGTTTTTT; CDR3 protein: CASSPGTERNTGELFF
J gene: TRBJ2-7; V gene: TRBV28; D gene: -; clone size: many; CDR3 DNA: TGTGCCAGTACCCTGGAGCAGTACTTC; CDR3 protein: CASTLEQYF
J gene: TRBJ1-1; V gene: TRBV12-3/TRBV12-4; D gene: -; clone size: many; CDR3 DNA: TGTGCCAGCACCGAAACCGGGGGCCTAAACACTGAAGCTTTCTTT; CDR3 protein: CASTETGGLNTEAFF
J gene: TRBJ2-7; V gene: TRBV5-1; D gene: -; clone size: many; CDR3 DNA: TGCGCCAGCAGCCCGCCGGCCCCTCGGGAGCAGTACTTC; CDR3 protein: CASSPPAPREQYF
J gene: TRBJ1-5; V gene: TRBV20-1; D gene: -; clone size: many; CDR3 DNA: TGCAGTGCTAGAGATGGCGGGGGCAATCAGCCCCAGCATTTT; CDR3 protein: CSARDGGGNQPQHF
J gene: TRBJ2-1; V gene: TRBV5-1; D gene: TRBD1; clone size: few; CDR3 DNA: TGCGCCAGCAGCGGGGGGACAGGGGTCGATGAGCAGTTCTTC; CDR3 protein: CASSGGTGVDEQFF
J gene: TRBJ1-4; V gene: TRBV20-1; D gene: -; clone size: many; CDR3 DNA: TGCAGTGCTAGAGCTCAGGATAATGAAAAACTGTTTTTT; CDR3 protein: CSARAQDNEKLFF
J gene: TRBJ1-4; V gene: TRBV20-1; D gene: -; clone size: many; CDR3 DNA: TGCAGTGCTAGAGATTCGAGGCAGTCTACTAATGAAAAACTGTTTTTT; CDR3 protein: CSARDSRQSTNEKLFF
J gene: TRBJ2-3; V gene: TRBV6-2/TRBV6-3; D gene: TRBD1; clone size: many; CDR3 DNA: TGTGCCAGCAGTTTCCCCATTAGGACAGGGGCCTCGCAGTATTTT; CDR3 protein: CASSFPIRTGASQYF
J gene: TRBJ1-5; V gene: TRBV7-2; D gene: -; clone size: few; CDR3 DNA: TGTGCCAGCAGCGAGGGGTATCAGCCCCAGCATTTT; CDR3 protein: CASSEGYQPQHF
J gene: TRBJ2-7; V gene: TRBV6-5; D gene: -; clone size: few; CDR3 DNA: TGTGCCAGCAGTTCCGACTCCCGGGAGCAGTACTTC; CDR3 protein: CASSSDSREQYF
J gene: TRBJ2-5; V gene: TRBV20-1; D gene: TRBD2; clone size: many; CDR3 DNA: TGCAGTGCTAGAGGCCTCTTAGCGGGCCACCAAGAGACCCAGTACTTC; CDR3 protein: CSARGLLAGHQETQYF